This T cell receptor (beta chain) was retrieved from a study of blood T cells in healthy people across ages. Details on this clonotype: Its antigen remains unknown.

The CDR3 contains 14 residues. Germline lookup yields CDR1 MNHEY and CDR2 SVGEGT. V lost 0 bases to trimming and J lost 5 bases, with 10 bases between them. Samples had at least 7 million PBMCs isolated from them. Findings and limits, study-wide: The recorded TCR beta diversity per million T cells decreased in a roughly linear manner with age.

Together with a sample-barcoded 5' primer, a J-beta primer mix was included in a second PCR lasting about 6 to 11 cycles. Each CDR3 protein gets one entry after TCRdb re-called the 5' RACE reads with MiXCR. The table lists approximately 2,000,000 distinct CDR3 sequences, about 39% of them singletons. The V gene is TRBV6-2 or TRBV6-3, the J gene TRBJ1-2, with D uncertain. Source material: blood. The sequence came from a human donor in good health. The CDR3 is CASSYSIRAYGYTF. DNA for the CDR3: TGTGCCAGCAGTTACTCTATCCGGGCATATGGCTACACCTTC.